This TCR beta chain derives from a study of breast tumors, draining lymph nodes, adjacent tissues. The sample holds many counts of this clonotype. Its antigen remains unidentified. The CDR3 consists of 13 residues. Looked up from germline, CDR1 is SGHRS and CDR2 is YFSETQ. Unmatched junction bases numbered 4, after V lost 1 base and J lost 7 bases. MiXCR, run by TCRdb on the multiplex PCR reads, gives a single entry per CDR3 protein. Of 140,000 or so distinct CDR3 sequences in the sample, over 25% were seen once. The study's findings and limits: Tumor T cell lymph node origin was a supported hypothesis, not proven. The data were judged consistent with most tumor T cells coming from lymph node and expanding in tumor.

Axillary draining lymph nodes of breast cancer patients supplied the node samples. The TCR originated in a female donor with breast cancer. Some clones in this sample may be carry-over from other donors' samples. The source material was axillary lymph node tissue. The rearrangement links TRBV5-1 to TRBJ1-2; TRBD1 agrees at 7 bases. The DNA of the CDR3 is TGCGCCAGCAGCTTGAACAGGGGTGGTGGCTACACCTTC. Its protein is CASSLNRGGGYTF.